Shown below are 6 T cell receptor beta chains from a single sample sequenced in a study of cytomegalovirus exposure and HLA in healthy donors. The PCR was carried out with 60 Vbeta primers and 13 Jbeta primers. Clones were sequenced by immunoSEQ multiplex PCR, and TCRdb holds only the in-frame ones, with some missing. The table includes about 98,000 clones, more than 60% detected once. Sequencing input: PBMCs. The source is a young man in good health and CMV-seropositive.

This clone showed up just once. V gene TRBV9 combines with J gene TRBJ1-2; TRBD1 is a possible D gene (6 bases). The ends were cut back, 3 bases at V and 8 bases at J, with 20 bases in the middle. Germline CDR1 and CDR2: SGDLS and YYNGEE. The CDR3 has 15 residues. CDR3 nucleotide sequence: TGTGCCAGCAGCGGGTCAAATTGGGACATCTACGGCTACACCTTC. It specifies CASSGSNWDIYGYTF.

The V gene is TRBV30, the J gene TRBJ2-7, with D perhaps matching TRBD1 (6 bases). V was clipped by 8 bases and J by 3 bases, with 17 bases between them. The germline CDR1 and CDR2 sequences are GTSNPN and SVGIG (reference sequence). The CDR3 spans 13 residues. The DNA of the CDR3 is TGTGCCGGCCGGGACACCTCCTTCTACGAGCAGTACTTC. This codes for CAGRDTSFYEQYF.

V gene TRBV5-5 combines with J gene TRBJ1-1; D possibly corresponds to TRBD1 (5 bases). The CDR3 spans 13 residues. Trimming took 4 bases from V and 4 from J, leaving 11 bases between them. Germline lookup yields CDR1 SGHKS and CDR2 YYEKEE (reference sequence). DNA for the CDR3: TGTGCCAGCAGCCTGACAGATTTCACTGAAGCTTTCTTT. Its protein product is CASSLTDFTEAFF.

The rearrangement joins TRBV19 to TRBJ2-7; D unresolved. Germline CDR1 and CDR2: LNHDA and SQIVND (reference sequence). The CDR3 sequence is 13 residues long. Trimming removed 3 bases at V and 4 bases at J, with 10 bases between. DNA for the CDR3: TGTGCCAGTAGTATCCGACCGAGGTACGAGCAGTACTTC. Its translation is CASSIRPRYEQYF.

This clone showed up just once. The chain recombines TRBV14 with TRBJ1-6; TRBD1 matches 8 bases. V lost 0 bases to trimming and J lost 9 bases; unmatched junction nucleotides: 4. This CDR3 spans 15 amino acids. In germline, CDR1 is SGHDN, CDR2 FVKESK. The CDR3, as DNA: TGTGCCAGCAGCCAAGATCAGGGGGCTGGTTCACCCCTCCACTTT. Translating it yields CASSQDQGAGSPLHF.

The rearrangement uses TRBV12-5 and TRBJ1-2, with D possibly TRBD1 on 5 matching bases. This CDR3 is 13 amino acids long. Germline V CDR1 and CDR2: LGHNT, FRNRAP. Trimming took off 6 bases at V and 3 bases at J, with 11 bases between the two ends. This CDR3 reads CASGPGLYYGYTF. CDR3 nucleotide sequence: TGTGCTAGTGGCCCAGGGCTCTACTATGGCTACACCTTC.